Following are 18 T cell receptor beta chains from one sample sequenced in a study of cytomegalovirus exposure and HLA in healthy donors. Only in-frame clones appear in the TCRdb table, and some are missing; sequencing was by immunoSEQ multiplex PCR. In the table there are 250,000 to 300,000 clones, around 91% of which are singletons. The sample comprised PBMCs. The receptors come from a woman younger than 35 in good health and CMV-seronegative.

V gene TRBV27 combines with J gene TRBJ1-6; D is possibly TRBD1 (5 bases). Germline values: CDR1 MNHEY, CDR2 SMNVEV (reference sequence). V lost 5 bases, J lost 4 bases, and 15 bases lay in between. The CDR3 has 16 amino acids. The CDR3 sequence: CASSKNLGGYNSPLHF. Written as DNA, the CDR3 is TGTGCCAGCAGTAAAAACCTCGGGGGTTATAATTCACCCCTCCACTTT.

The CDR3 bases are TGTGCCTGGACCAGGGGGAACACTGAAGCTTTCTTT. It codes for CAWTRGNTEAFF. The chain carries TRBV30 and TRBJ1-1; possibly TRBD1 for D (6 bases). The CDR3 has 12 amino acids. Germline V CDR1 and CDR2: GTSNPN, SVGIG (reference sequence). The ends were cut back, 4 bases at V and 1 base at J, with 7 bases in the middle.

This clone was found once. The chain links TRBV4-1 to TRBJ1-1, with 7 bases matching TRBD1. V shed 2 bases and J 1 base; nucleotides not matched to a gene: 4. Germline V gene data show CDR1 as MGHRA and CDR2 as YSYEKL. The CDR3 covers 15 residues. The CDR3 loop reads CASSQPGQSNTEAFF. In nucleotides, the CDR3 is TGCGCCAGCAGCCAACCGGGACAGTCGAACACTGAAGCTTTCTTT.

The chain employs TRBV2 and TRBJ1-1; possibly TRBD1 for D (5 bases). The V and J ends lost 8 bases and 1 base respectively, with 11 bases between them. The CDR3 totals 13 residues. Germline CDR1 is SNHLY and CDR2 is FYNNEI. The CDR3 spells CASGQGPNTEAFF. The CDR3 DNA is TGTGCCAGCGGTCAGGGCCCGAACACTGAAGCTTTCTTT.

This clone is a singleton in its sample. This chain's CDR3 is CASSVRNQGAASTEAFF. In DNA, the CDR3 is TGTGCCAGCAGCGTAAGAAATCAGGGGGCTGCGAGTACTGAAGCTTTCTTT. The chain joins TRBV11-3 to TRBJ1-1; TRBD1 aligns across 8 bases. CDR1 and CDR2 from the germline V gene are SGHNT and YENEEA. J gave up 5 bases and V 5 bases, and 16 bases lay outside the gene matches. The CDR3 has 17 amino acids.

The V call is TRBV6-1, the J call TRBJ2-1; 9 bases map to TRBD2. The germline gives CDR1 MNHNS, CDR2 SASEGT. This CDR3 contains 13 residues. The V and J ends lost 7 bases and 9 bases, in that order; junction bases with no gene match: 7. CDR3: CASKAGGPSEQFF. In nucleotides, the CDR3 is TGTGCCAGCAAGGCGGGGGGGCCCAGTGAGCAGTTCTTC.

V usage is TRBV4-2 and J usage is TRBJ1-5; 8 positions match TRBD1. CDR1 is LGHNA, CDR2 YNFKEQ, per germline. After removal of 0 bases from V and 3 bases from J, the junction contained 4 bases not matched to a gene. The CDR3 loop spans 16 amino acids. The DNA of the CDR3 is TGTGCCAGCAGCCAAGAGAGACAGGGGCCCAATCAGCCCCAGCATTTT. It yields the protein CASSQERQGPNQPQHF.

The chain uses TRBV19 and TRBJ1-4, with D possibly TRBD1 on 5 matching bases. The germline gives CDR1 LNHDA, CDR2 SQIVND (reference sequence). CDR3 length: 16 residues. Deletions cut 1 base from V and 3 bases from J, with 12 bases between. Here the CDR3 DNA reads TGTGCCAGTAGTATAGGTCGTTCAGGGTCTAATGAAAAACTGTTTTTT. This sequence encodes CASSIGRSGSNEKLFF. The whole variable domain, remainder taken from reference TRBV19 and TRBJ1-4, is DGGITQSPKYLFRKEGQNVTLSCEQNLNHDAMYWYRQDPGQGLRLIYYSQIVNDFQKGDIAEGYSVSREKKESFPLTVTSAQKNPTAFYLCASSIGRSGSNEKLFFGSGTQLSVL.

The chain joins TRBV7-2 to TRBJ2-1, with 13 bases lining up with TRBD2. Trimming at V came to 2 bases and at J to 3 bases, leaving 4 bases not matched to a gene. The CDR3 is made up of 17 amino acids. Germline V gives CDR1 SGHTA, CDR2 FQGNSA. The CDR3 sequence: CASSLQLAGGYYNEQFF. The CDR3 region has the DNA TGTGCCAGCAGCTTACAACTAGCGGGGGGGTACTACAATGAGCAGTTCTTC.

This clone occurred a few times. V usage is TRBV2 and J usage is TRBJ2-5, with D maybe TRBD2 (6 bases). The V end lost 7 bases, the J end lost 4 bases, and 16 bases lay between the germline ends. CDR1 is SNHLY and CDR2 is FYNNEI in the germline V gene. The CDR3 sequence is 14 residues long. CDR3 sequence reads: CASTIVERVETQYF. CDR3 sequence (DNA): TGTGCCAGCACGATCGTAGAGCGGGTAGAGACCCAGTACTTC.

In this sample, this clone turned up a few times. V and J are TRBV6-5 and TRBJ1-1, with D perhaps matching TRBD1 (5 bases). The CDR3 is 15 amino acids. Per the germline V gene, CDR1 is MNHEY and CDR2 is SVGAGI. Trimming removed 5 bases from V and 0 bases from J, with 13 bases in between. CDR3 DNA: TGTGCCAGCAGTCTAGACAGAAACATGAACACTGAAGCTTTCTTT. This translates into CASSLDRNMNTEAFF.

The rearrangement uses TRBV6-5 and TRBJ2-6, with D unclear. The germline V and J ends were trimmed by 5 bases and 0 bases, with 8 bases remaining between them. Germline loops: CDR1 MNHEY, CDR2 SVGAGI. This CDR3 is 15 amino acids long. The CDR3 sequence: CASSPPSSGANVLTF. As DNA, the CDR3 is TGTGCCAGCAGTCCCCCATCCTCTGGGGCCAACGTCCTGACTTTC.

Written as DNA, the CDR3 is TGTGCCAGCAGCATCAGCGGGGGGGTACCCAATGAGCAGTTCTTC. Its translation is CASSISGGVPNEQFF. J is TRBJ2-1 and V is TRBV9, with 10 nucleotides matching TRBD2. The CDR3 has 15 amino acids. Germline assignment: CDR1 SGDLS and CDR2 YYNGEE. With 4 bases clipped from V and 6 bases from J, the junction kept 7 bases outside the gene matches. Full variable domain (remainder filled in from reference TRBV9 and TRBJ2-1): DSGVTQTPKHLITATGQRVTLRCSPRSGDLSVYWYQQSLDQGLQFLIQYYNGEERAKGNILERFSAQQFPDLHSELNLSSLELGDSALYFCASSISGGVPNEQFFGPGTRLTVL.

This chain uses TRBV6-1 with TRBJ2-5; D possibly corresponds to TRBD2 (6 bases). The CDR3 length is 15 residues. Trimming took 3 bases from V and 4 from J, leaving 15 bases between them. The germline V gene has CDR1 MNHNS and CDR2 SASEGT. CDR3 nucleotide sequence: TGTGCCAGCAGTGATGGGACTTTGCTGGGAGAGACCCAGTACTTC. The encoded protein is CASSDGTLLGETQYF.

The CDR3 DNA reads TGTGCCAGCAGCTTGGGCCCTTTTGGGGATACGCAGTATTTT. Translating gives CASSLGPFGDTQYF. This rearrangement joins TRBV7-9 to TRBJ2-3; no clear D gene. The V gene's germline CDR1 is SEHNR and CDR2 FQNEAQ (reference sequence). V was clipped by 3 bases and J by 6 bases, with 13 bases between them. The CDR3 spans 14 residues.

The chain carries TRBV11-2 and TRBJ1-1; the D is unclear. Trimming took off 8 bases at V and 2 bases at J, with 12 bases between the two ends. Germline V CDR1 and CDR2: SGHAT, FQNNGV. The CDR3 consists of 13 residues. The CDR3 sequence is CASLPPRNTEAFF. The CDR3 DNA sequence: TGTGCCAGCCTCCCTCCTAGAAACACTGAAGCTTTCTTT.

The chain has TRBV18 and TRBJ2-3, with no clear D. Germline loops: CDR1 KGHSH, CDR2 LQKENI. The CDR3 spans 17 residues. Between the trimmed V and J ends, which lost 0 bases and 2 bases, there was a span of 15 bases. The CDR3 DNA reads as TGTGCCAGCTCACCACCCCAGATACAGAAGGACACAGATACGCAGTATTTT. It translates to CASSPPQIQKDTDTQYF.

The chain uses TRBV19 and TRBJ2-7; TRBD1 matches 7 bases. CDR3 length: 14 amino acids. With V trimmed by 3 bases and J by 3 bases, 5 bases remained unmatched. Germline lookup yields CDR1 LNHDA and CDR2 SQIVND (reference sequence). The CDR3 loop reads CASSMGAGGYEQYF. Written as DNA, the CDR3 is TGTGCCAGTAGTATGGGCGCAGGGGGCTACGAGCAGTACTTC. The full variable domain, rest sourced from reference TRBV19 and TRBJ2-7, is DGGITQSPKYLFRKEGQNVTLSCEQNLNHDAMYWYRQDPGQGLRLIYYSQIVNDFQKGDIAEGYSVSREKKESFPLTVTSAQKNPTAFYLCASSMGAGGYEQYFGPGTRLTVT.